This T cell receptor (beta chain) is drawn from a study of T cell responses to AZD1222 COVID-19 vaccine. Whole-study results and caveats: The sample set comprised mostly white British donors with more females, and clonal diversity was possibly underestimated.

Germline V gene data show CDR1 as MNHNS and CDR2 as SASEGT. With V trimmed by 3 bases and J by 4 bases, 6 bases remained unmatched. This CDR3 comprises 15 residues. As regards this clone: What it binds is not known.

The data were produced by immunoSEQ multiplex PCR, yet TCRdb's version contains in-frame clones alone and is incomplete. The top ten clones hold around 4.4% of a sample with some 96,000 clones, 70% to 90% of them seen once. This TCR was sampled from an adult in good health. Sample: peripheral blood, taken on day 0 of MenACWY control vaccination. The V call is TRBV6-1, the J call TRBJ1-2, with 9 positions matching TRBD1. The CDR3 DNA is TGTGCCAGCAGTGACGGGACAGGGAACCCCTATGGCTACACCTTC. This encodes CASSDGTGNPYGYTF.